This T cell receptor (beta chain) appears in the sequencing data of a study of CD8 T cells in ankylosing spondylitis. Study conclusions and caveats: It appeared that ankylosing spondylitis blood was characterized by a TCR beta motif of roughly 8 highly homologous variants. Peripheral blood held disease-linked clones only at relatively low frequency, and these were CD8+.

From the 5' RACE reads, TCRdb called clonotypes with MiXCR, one entry per CDR3 protein. Of about 460,000 distinct CDR3 sequences listed, about 5.4% are singletons. This clonotype occurred many times. Its antigen remains unknown. Per germline, CDR1 KGHDR and CDR2 SFDVKD. Unmatched junction bases numbered 2, after V lost 1 base and J lost 6 bases. This CDR3 has 15 residues. This receptor was taken from a male donor with ankylosing spondylitis. The chain is built from TRBV24-1 and TRBJ2-3; 11 bases agree with TRBD1. The sequenced material came from blood, either unsorted or a sorted T cell fraction (not recorded which). The CDR3 loop is CATSDLGQGADTQYF. The CDR3 DNA reads as TGTGCCACCAGTGATTTAGGACAGGGGGCTGATACGCAGTATTTT.